These T cell receptor beta chains were read from a single sample in a study of shared clonotypes between healthy human individuals. Generated by immunoSEQ multiplex PCR, the TCRdb table keeps only in-frame clones and is missing some. The sample records 550,000 to 800,000 clones, 74% being singletons. Material for sequencing was memory CD4+ T cells sorted from blood. Receptors originate from a woman in her thirties in good health. Both conserved end residues are part of each CDR3. Each record gives: clone size, V gene, J gene, CDR3 length, D gene, CDR3 DNA, CDR3 protein. A D gene is named only where the DNA matches it firmly. The size of a clone is reported for some rows only, either as once, few or many, or as a class for expanded clones.

clone size: once; V gene: TRBV30; J gene: TRBJ2-4; CDR3 length: 13; D gene: -; CDR3 DNA: TGTGCCTGGACGGTCGGGAGCGAAAACATTCAGTACTTC; CDR3 protein: CAWTVGSENIQYF
clone size: -; V gene: TRBV28; J gene: TRBJ2-7; CDR3 length: 15; D gene: TRBD1; CDR3 DNA: TGTGCCAGCAGCTCAACAGGGGGCGGAGGGGGCGAGCAGTACTTC; CDR3 protein: CASSSTGGGGGEQYF
clone size: -; V gene: TRBV4-2; J gene: TRBJ2-1; CDR3 length: 15; D gene: TRBD2; CDR3 DNA: TGTGCCAGCAGCCAAGGAAGCGGGAGGAACAATGAGCAGTTCTTC; CDR3 protein: CASSQGSGRNNEQFF
clone size: -; V gene: TRBV28; J gene: TRBJ1-5; CDR3 length: 17; D gene: TRBD1; CDR3 DNA: TGTGCCAGCAGCGCCGGACAGGGGAAAGTTAGCAATCAGCCCCAGCATTTT; CDR3 protein: CASSAGQGKVSNQPQHF
clone size: -; V gene: TRBV2; J gene: TRBJ2-3; CDR3 length: 18; D gene: TRBD2; CDR3 DNA: TGTGCCAGCAGTCCAAGGGGTCCTAGCGGGGATTTGGGGGATACGCAGTATTTT; CDR3 protein: CASSPRGPSGDLGDTQYF
clone size: -; V gene: TRBV28; J gene: TRBJ2-7; CDR3 length: 17; D gene: -; CDR3 DNA: TGTGCCAGCACTTCCGCCCGGGATAGGGGCATCTCCTACGAGCAGTACTTC; CDR3 protein: CASTSARDRGISYEQYF
clone size: -; V gene: TRBV7-5; J gene: TRBJ2-3; CDR3 length: 17; D gene: -; CDR3 DNA: TGTGTCAGAAGCTTAGCATTGGACAGGGTCGTCACAGATACGCAGTATTTT; CDR3 protein: CVRSLALDRVVTDTQYF
clone size: -; V gene: TRBV7-2; J gene: TRBJ2-5; CDR3 length: 12; D gene: -; CDR3 DNA: TGTGCCAGCAGCGATCTTGGGGAGGCCCAGTACTTC; CDR3 protein: CASSDLGEAQYF
clone size: -; V gene: TRBV5-1; J gene: TRBJ2-6; CDR3 length: 16; D gene: -; CDR3 DNA: TGCGCCAGCAGCCTGGCCAGGGAATCTGGGGCCAACGTCCTGACTTTC; CDR3 protein: CASSLARESGANVLTF
clone size: -; V gene: TRBV29-1; J gene: TRBJ2-1; CDR3 length: 15; D gene: -; CDR3 DNA: TGCAGCGTGGAACCCGACGCCAGCTCCTACAATGAGCAGTTCTTC; CDR3 protein: CSVEPDASSYNEQFF
clone size: -; V gene: TRBV5-1; J gene: TRBJ2-5; CDR3 length: 16; D gene: TRBD2; CDR3 DNA: TGCGCCAGCAGCTTGGGAGGGACGGGGGGTCCAGAGACCCAGTACTTC; CDR3 protein: CASSLGGTGGPETQYF
clone size: -; V gene: TRBV9; J gene: TRBJ2-7; CDR3 length: 14; D gene: TRBD2; CDR3 DNA: TGTGCCAGCAGCCGAAGCGGGAGGACCTACGAGCAGTACTTC; CDR3 protein: CASSRSGRTYEQYF
clone size: few; V gene: TRBV11-2; J gene: TRBJ2-7; CDR3 length: 14; D gene: TRBD1; CDR3 DNA: TGTGCCAGCAGCTTAAGGGTACAGGGGTACGAGCAGTACTTC; CDR3 protein: CASSLRVQGYEQYF
clone size: -; V gene: TRBV6-1; J gene: TRBJ1-5; CDR3 length: 15; D gene: -; CDR3 DNA: TGTGCCAGCAGAACCGCCGACAAGGCTCTTCAGCCCCAGCATTTT; CDR3 protein: CASRTADKALQPQHF
clone size: -; V gene: TRBV4-1; J gene: TRBJ2-7; CDR3 length: 16; D gene: TRBD2; CDR3 DNA: TGCGCCAGCAGCCAAGGTTGGACTAGCGGTGACTACGAGCAGTACTTC; CDR3 protein: CASSQGWTSGDYEQYF
clone size: -; V gene: TRBV6-5; J gene: TRBJ1-3; CDR3 length: 12; D gene: -; CDR3 DNA: TGTGCCAGCGCATCCTCTGGAAACACCATATATTTT; CDR3 protein: CASASSGNTIYF
clone size: -; V gene: TRBV19; J gene: TRBJ2-4; CDR3 length: 12; D gene: -; CDR3 DNA: TGTGCCAGCACCCCAGGCCGTAACATTCAGTACTTC; CDR3 protein: CASTPGRNIQYF
clone size: -; V gene: TRBV28; J gene: TRBJ1-1; CDR3 length: 15; D gene: -; CDR3 DNA: TGTGCCAGCAGTCGGGGGCCGGGAGTGAACACTGAAGCTTTCTTT; CDR3 protein: CASSRGPGVNTEAFF
clone size: -; V gene: TRBV7-6; J gene: TRBJ2-6; CDR3 length: 16; D gene: -; CDR3 DNA: TGTGCCAGCAGCTTAGCGCAGGGGTACGGGGCCAACGTCCTGACTTTC; CDR3 protein: CASSLAQGYGANVLTF
clone size: once; V gene: TRBV5-6; J gene: TRBJ2-7; CDR3 length: 14; D gene: TRBD2; CDR3 DNA: TGTGCCAGCAGCTTAAAGCGGGAGCTTATCGAGCAGTACTTC; CDR3 protein: CASSLKRELIEQYF
clone size: -; V gene: TRBV7-3; J gene: TRBJ2-1; CDR3 length: 12; D gene: TRBD2; CDR3 DNA: TGTGCCAGCAGCCTTCCTGGGACTAGTCTCCTCTTC; CDR3 protein: CASSLPGTSLLF
clone size: -; V gene: TRBV10-3; J gene: TRBJ2-2; CDR3 length: 15; D gene: -; CDR3 DNA: TGTGCCATCAGTGAATACAGCGGGAACACCGGGGAGCTGTTTTTT; CDR3 protein: CAISEYSGNTGELFF
clone size: -; V gene: TRBV29-1; J gene: TRBJ2-2; CDR3 length: 12; D gene: -; CDR3 DNA: TGCGTCGGACTTCTTAACACCGGGGAGCTGTTTTTT; CDR3 protein: CVGLLNTGELFF
clone size: -; V gene: TRBV27; J gene: TRBJ2-1; CDR3 length: 16; D gene: TRBD2; CDR3 DNA: TGTGCCAGCCGTGGGATGCAGACTAGCGGATACAATGAGCAGTTCTTC; CDR3 protein: CASRGMQTSGYNEQFF
clone size: -; V gene: TRBV5-5; J gene: TRBJ2-2; CDR3 length: 16; D gene: -; CDR3 DNA: TGTGCCAGCAGCTCGCAACTAGACGCGAACACCGGGGAGCTGTTTTTT; CDR3 protein: CASSSQLDANTGELFF
clone size: -; V gene: TRBV19; J gene: TRBJ2-7; CDR3 length: 15; D gene: -; CDR3 DNA: TGTGCCAGTAGTATAGATCAGAGGGCTGGAAACGAGCAGTACTTC; CDR3 protein: CASSIDQRAGNEQYF
clone size: -; V gene: TRBV4-1; J gene: TRBJ1-1; CDR3 length: 20; D gene: -; CDR3 DNA: TGCGCCAGCAGCCAAAACCGAATTTCACGTCGCCAAGCCATGAACACTGAAGCTTTCTTT; CDR3 protein: CASSQNRISRRQAMNTEAFF
clone size: -; V gene: TRBV9; J gene: TRBJ1-5; CDR3 length: 13; D gene: -; CDR3 DNA: TGTGCCAGCAGCGCGGACAGTAATCAGCCCCAGCATTTT; CDR3 protein: CASSADSNQPQHF
clone size: -; V gene: TRBV28; J gene: TRBJ1-2; CDR3 length: 18; D gene: -; CDR3 DNA: TGTGCCAGCAGTCCCCCGACCAAGTTCACAAGGGGGGCCTATGGCTACACCTTC; CDR3 protein: CASSPPTKFTRGAYGYTF
clone size: -; V gene: TRBV4-1; J gene: TRBJ1-1; CDR3 length: 14; D gene: -; CDR3 DNA: TGCGCCAGCAGCCAATTTGGATTGAACACTGAAGCTTTCTTT; CDR3 protein: CASSQFGLNTEAFF
clone size: -; V gene: TRBV7-9; J gene: TRBJ1-4; CDR3 length: 18; D gene: -; CDR3 DNA: TGTGCCAGCAGCCTATCCGGACTGGGCCCTGTGAGAAGTGAAAAACTGTTTTTT; CDR3 protein: CASSLSGLGPVRSEKLFF
clone size: few; V gene: TRBV18; J gene: TRBJ2-5; CDR3 length: 14; D gene: TRBD2; CDR3 DNA: TGTGCCAGCTCACCCGGGACTAGAAAAGAGACCCAGTACTTC; CDR3 protein: CASSPGTRKETQYF
clone size: few; V gene: TRBV18; J gene: TRBJ2-7; CDR3 length: 14; D gene: -; CDR3 DNA: TGTGCCAGCTCACCACCGGACAACGCCTACGAGCAGTACTTC; CDR3 protein: CASSPPDNAYEQYF
clone size: -; V gene: TRBV29-1; J gene: TRBJ2-5; CDR3 length: 16; D gene: TRBD2; CDR3 DNA: TGCAGCGTCGCGGGACTAGCGGGAGGACTCCAAGAGACCCAGTACTTC; CDR3 protein: CSVAGLAGGLQETQYF
clone size: -; V gene: TRBV7-2; J gene: TRBJ2-7; CDR3 length: 13; D gene: -; CDR3 DNA: TGTGCCAGCAGCTCATTCCAGGGTAGGGAGCAGTACTTC; CDR3 protein: CASSSFQGREQYF
clone size: -; V gene: TRBV6-5; J gene: TRBJ2-7; CDR3 length: 15; D gene: TRBD2; CDR3 DNA: TGTGCCAGCACTAAAGCGGGAGGTAGCTCCTACGAGCAGTACTTC; CDR3 protein: CASTKAGGSSYEQYF
clone size: -; V gene: TRBV20-1; J gene: TRBJ2-7; CDR3 length: 11; D gene: -; CDR3 DNA: TGCAGTGCTAGGGGCTCCTACGAGCAGTACTTC; CDR3 protein: CSARGSYEQYF
clone size: -; V gene: TRBV7-3; J gene: TRBJ1-5; CDR3 length: 12; D gene: -; CDR3 DNA: TGTGCCAGCAGCACGGTGGAACAGCCCCAGCATTTT; CDR3 protein: CASSTVEQPQHF
clone size: once; V gene: TRBV2; J gene: TRBJ1-1; CDR3 length: 14; D gene: -; CDR3 DNA: TGTGCCAGCACCTGGTCGGGGGCGGACACTGAAGCTTTCTTT; CDR3 protein: CASTWSGADTEAFF
clone size: -; V gene: TRBV9; J gene: TRBJ2-6; CDR3 length: 14; D gene: -; CDR3 DNA: TGTGCCAGCAGCGGATATACGGGGACCAACGTCCTGACTTTC; CDR3 protein: CASSGYTGTNVLTF
clone size: -; V gene: TRBV7-5; J gene: TRBJ1-2; CDR3 length: 11; D gene: -; CDR3 DNA: TGTGTCAGAAGCCTACTGACGGGCTACACCTTC; CDR3 protein: CVRSLLTGYTF
clone size: -; V gene: TRBV25-1; J gene: TRBJ2-2; CDR3 length: 12; D gene: -; CDR3 DNA: TGTGCCAGCAGCAAGGGCACCGGGGAGCTGTTTTTT; CDR3 protein: CASSKGTGELFF
clone size: -; V gene: TRBV27; J gene: TRBJ2-1; CDR3 length: 14; D gene: -; CDR3 DNA: TGTGCCAGCAGTTTAGGGGATTCCTACAATGAGCAGTTCTTC; CDR3 protein: CASSLGDSYNEQFF
clone size: -; V gene: TRBV29-1; J gene: TRBJ2-1; CDR3 length: 16; D gene: TRBD2; CDR3 DNA: TGCAGCGTTGGCCTGTTCTCTAGCGGGGCCATCAATGAGCAGTTCTTC; CDR3 protein: CSVGLFSSGAINEQFF
clone size: many; V gene: TRBV9; J gene: TRBJ2-7; CDR3 length: 15; D gene: TRBD2; CDR3 DNA: TGTGCCAGCAGCTTTCATAGCGGGAGCACCTACGAGCAGTACTTC; CDR3 protein: CASSFHSGSTYEQYF
clone size: few; V gene: TRBV6-1; J gene: TRBJ2-5; CDR3 length: 15; D gene: -; CDR3 DNA: TGTGCCAGCAGTGAAGGCGACAGGAACCAAGAGACCCAGTACTTC; CDR3 protein: CASSEGDRNQETQYF
clone size: few; V gene: TRBV5-8; J gene: TRBJ1-5; CDR3 length: 14; D gene: -; CDR3 DNA: TGTGCCACAGCTGATTACCCTTCGGATCAGCCCCAGCATTTT; CDR3 protein: CATADYPSDQPQHF
clone size: -; V gene: TRBV11-2; J gene: TRBJ2-6; CDR3 length: 19; D gene: TRBD2; CDR3 DNA: TGTGCCAGCAGCCCGCTTTGGGGATGGCGGGAGTCTGGGGCCAACGTCCTGACTTTC; CDR3 protein: CASSPLWGWRESGANVLTF
clone size: -; V gene: TRBV6-5; J gene: TRBJ1-3; CDR3 length: 15; D gene: -; CDR3 DNA: TGTGCCAGCAGTTATCGTGGGGGGCTTGGAAACACCATATATTTT; CDR3 protein: CASSYRGGLGNTIYF
clone size: -; V gene: TRBV28; J gene: TRBJ1-1; CDR3 length: 13; D gene: -; CDR3 DNA: TGTGCCAGCAGTCCACAAACCACCACTGAAGCTTTCTTT; CDR3 protein: CASSPQTTTEAFF
clone size: -; V gene: TRBV29-1; J gene: TRBJ2-1; CDR3 length: 14; D gene: -; CDR3 DNA: TGCAGCGTCGTAAGAACTATCGAAGAGAATGAGCAGTTCTTC; CDR3 protein: CSVVRTIEENEQFF
clone size: once; V gene: TRBV5-1; J gene: TRBJ2-7; CDR3 length: 18; D gene: TRBD2; CDR3 DNA: TGCGCCAGCATCGCGGGACTAGCGGGACCAGGGAGCTCCTACGAGCAGTACTTC; CDR3 protein: CASIAGLAGPGSSYEQYF
clone size: -; V gene: TRBV5-4; J gene: TRBJ2-5; CDR3 length: 14; D gene: -; CDR3 DNA: TGTGCCAGCAGCCCCCTTTTATCCGGAGAGACCCAGTACTTC; CDR3 protein: CASSPLLSGETQYF
clone size: -; V gene: TRBV2; J gene: TRBJ2-7; CDR3 length: 16; D gene: TRBD1; CDR3 DNA: TGTGCCAGCAGTGATTTTATAAGGACAGGGGGATACGAGCAGTACTTC; CDR3 protein: CASSDFIRTGGYEQYF
clone size: -; V gene: TRBV2; J gene: TRBJ2-1; CDR3 length: 11; D gene: -; CDR3 DNA: TGTGCCAGCAGTAAGAACAATGAGCAGTTCTTC; CDR3 protein: CASSKNNEQFF
clone size: once; V gene: TRBV11-2; J gene: TRBJ2-3; CDR3 length: 13; D gene: -; CDR3 DNA: TGTGCCAGCAGCAAAAGGGGCAAAGATACGCAGTATTTT; CDR3 protein: CASSKRGKDTQYF